This T cell receptor beta chain appears in the sequencing data of a study of early T cells in non-severe SARS-CoV-2 infection. General study points: VDJdb matching, biased toward anti-spike CD8 responses, missed private and CD4 specificities.

The CDR3 contains 16 residues. Per germline, CDR1 MNHEY and CDR2 SVGEGT. V lost 6 bases and J lost 4; bases outside the gene matches: 12. Unique molecular identifiers were affixed to single, distinct cDNA molecules. TCRdb analysed the 5' RACE reads with MiXCR anew, one entry per CDR3 protein. The sample has 95,000 to 100,000 distinct CDR3 sequences, approximately 13% seen once; the top ten hold 2% to 2.5%. This clonotype has a count of ten or more. Its antigen is as yet unknown. This TCR derives from an adult who was a healthcare worker with PCR-confirmed SARS-CoV-2 infection or an uninfected control (not recorded which). The sequencing input was whole blood. This chain links TRBV6-2 or TRBV6-3 with TRBJ2-1; 7 bases are a match to TRBD1. The CDR3 bases are TGTGCCAGCAGCCCCAGCATAGGGGGCGAGTACAATGAGCAGTTCTTC. Its translation: CASSPSIGGEYNEQFF.